This is a list of T cell receptor beta chains from one sample in a study of sequential checkpoint blockade in melanoma. Sequenced by immunoSEQ multiplex PCR; TCRdb stores in-frame clones only, minus some. The table lists approximately 4,900 clones, 34% of them singletons. The material was tumor tissue (inferred from file names), obtained from a patient given nivolumab and ipilimumab in sequence. These receptors came from a human donor with melanoma. CDR3s include the opening cysteine and the closing phenylalanine or tryptophan. Each record gives: J gene, V gene, D gene, clone size, CDR3 DNA, CDR3 protein. A D gene is named only where the DNA matches it firmly. Part of the rows lack a size; the others show once, few, many or a class for expanded clones.

j_call: TRBJ1-1; v_call: TRBV9; d_call: TRBD1; clone_size: -; cdr3_nt: TGTGCCAGCAGTGAAGCCCCCTACTCAGGGGGGTGGACTGAAGCTTTCTTT; cdr3_aa: CASSEAPYSGGWTEAFF
j_call: TRBJ2-3; v_call: TRBV11-3; d_call: TRBD1; clone_size: medium-sized; cdr3_nt: TGTGCCAGCAGACAGCTTGGGGAACAGGGGGATACGCAGTATTTT; cdr3_aa: CASRQLGEQGDTQYF
j_call: TRBJ2-7; v_call: TRBV18; d_call: -; clone_size: -; cdr3_nt: TGTGCCAGCTCACCTTTAGGGGGGCCCTACGAGCAGTACTTC; cdr3_aa: CASSPLGGPYEQYF
j_call: TRBJ1-4; v_call: TRBV11-3; d_call: -; clone_size: -; cdr3_nt: TGTGCCAGCAGCTTGCCACAGAAGAATGAAAAACTGTTTTTT; cdr3_aa: CASSLPQKNEKLFF
j_call: TRBJ2-3; v_call: TRBV5-1; d_call: TRBD1; clone_size: -; cdr3_nt: TGCGCCAGCATGGACGACAGGGGGGGAGATACGCAGTATTTT; cdr3_aa: CASMDDRGGDTQYF
j_call: TRBJ1-6; v_call: TRBV19; d_call: -; clone_size: -; cdr3_nt: TGTGCCAGCTCGGGACGGATACTAAGCTCCTATAATTCACCCCTCCACTTT; cdr3_aa: CASSGRILSSYNSPLHF
j_call: TRBJ1-4; v_call: TRBV27; d_call: TRBD1; clone_size: -; cdr3_nt: TGTGCCAGCAGTTCGGTGCAGGGGACAGGGTCGGATGAAAAACTGTTTTTT; cdr3_aa: CASSSVQGTGSDEKLFF
j_call: TRBJ2-5; v_call: TRBV5-1; d_call: TRBD2; clone_size: -; cdr3_nt: TGCGCCAGCAGCACCTGGACTAGCGGGGGGGCCCTCCAAGAGACCCAGTACTTC; cdr3_aa: CASSTWTSGGALQETQYF
j_call: TRBJ1-6; v_call: TRBV6-8; d_call: -; clone_size: few; cdr3_nt: TGTGCCAGCAGTTATCTTAATTCACCCCTCCACTTT; cdr3_aa: CASSYLNSPLHF
j_call: TRBJ2-3; v_call: TRBV7-5; d_call: -; clone_size: -; cdr3_nt: TGTGCCAGCAGCTTGGATCCCAGGAGCGCCACAGATACGCAGTATTTT; cdr3_aa: CASSLDPRSATDTQYF
j_call: TRBJ1-1; v_call: TRBV18; d_call: -; clone_size: -; cdr3_nt: TGTGCCAGCTTCCAGCAGGGTGGGAACACTGAAGCTTTCTTT; cdr3_aa: CASFQQGGNTEAFF
j_call: TRBJ1-2; v_call: TRBV29-1; d_call: -; clone_size: -; cdr3_nt: TGCAGCGTCCTCCTGACAAACTATGGCTACACCTTC; cdr3_aa: CSVLLTNYGYTF
j_call: TRBJ1-5; v_call: TRBV19; d_call: -; clone_size: -; cdr3_nt: TGTGCCAGTAGTATAAGACAGGATAATCAGCCCCAGCATTTT; cdr3_aa: CASSIRQDNQPQHF
j_call: TRBJ1-3; v_call: TRBV2; d_call: -; clone_size: -; cdr3_nt: TGTGCCAGCAGTGAAGCGGGGGGGACTGGAAACACCATATATTTT; cdr3_aa: CASSEAGGTGNTIYF
j_call: TRBJ1-5; v_call: TRBV19; d_call: -; clone_size: -; cdr3_nt: TGTGCCAGTAGTGGGACCGCCGTTAATCAGCCCCAGCATTTT; cdr3_aa: CASSGTAVNQPQHF
j_call: TRBJ2-1; v_call: TRBV14; d_call: -; clone_size: -; cdr3_nt: TGTGCCAGCAGCCCTAACAGGGTTGAGCAGTTCTTC; cdr3_aa: CASSPNRVEQFF
j_call: TRBJ2-2; v_call: TRBV11-3; d_call: -; clone_size: few; cdr3_nt: TGTGCCAGCAGCTTACTTGGCTGGACCAACACCGGGGAGCTGTTTTTT; cdr3_aa: CASSLLGWTNTGELFF
j_call: TRBJ2-1; v_call: TRBV7-7; d_call: TRBD2; clone_size: few; cdr3_nt: TGTGCCAGCAGCTACTCGACTAGCGGCTATGAGCAGTTCTTC; cdr3_aa: CASSYSTSGYEQFF
j_call: TRBJ1-5; v_call: TRBV4-1; d_call: TRBD1; clone_size: -; cdr3_nt: TGCGCCAGCAGCCCCGGGACAGGTAATCAGCCCCAGCATTTT; cdr3_aa: CASSPGTGNQPQHF
j_call: TRBJ2-5; v_call: TRBV6-8; d_call: TRBD2; clone_size: few; cdr3_nt: TGTGCCAGCAGTTCAGGCACTCTTAGCGGGGGGGCTCGAGAGACCCAGTACTTC; cdr3_aa: CASSSGTLSGGARETQYF
j_call: TRBJ1-4; v_call: TRBV19; d_call: TRBD1; clone_size: -; cdr3_nt: TGTGCCACGTCGACAGGGCGAGTTAATGAAAAACTGTTTTTT; cdr3_aa: CATSTGRVNEKLFF
j_call: TRBJ2-7; v_call: TRBV6-8; d_call: -; clone_size: few; cdr3_nt: TGTGCCAGCAGCGACGGACCCAGGGTCCCCTACGAGCAGTACTTC; cdr3_aa: CASSDGPRVPYEQYF
j_call: TRBJ2-7; v_call: TRBV6-8; d_call: -; clone_size: medium-sized; cdr3_nt: TGTGCCAGCAGTGATTCAGGCCCCAACGAGCAGTACTTC; cdr3_aa: CASSDSGPNEQYF
j_call: TRBJ1-2; v_call: TRBV18; d_call: -; clone_size: few; cdr3_nt: TGTGCCAGCTCAACACAAGACGGTTCTAACTATGGCTACACCTTC; cdr3_aa: CASSTQDGSNYGYTF
j_call: TRBJ1-1; v_call: TRBV19; d_call: -; clone_size: -; cdr3_nt: TGTGCCAGTAGTATTTTACCGCAGATAAACACTGAAGCTTTCTTT; cdr3_aa: CASSILPQINTEAFF
j_call: TRBJ2-1; v_call: TRBV5-1; d_call: TRBD1; clone_size: -; cdr3_nt: TGCGCCAGCAGCCAAGGAAGGGACAGGGTTTACAATGAGCAGTTCTTC; cdr3_aa: CASSQGRDRVYNEQFF
j_call: TRBJ1-2; v_call: TRBV29-1; d_call: -; clone_size: -; cdr3_nt: TGCAGCGTTGATCGGGTCGGCTATGGCTACACCTTC; cdr3_aa: CSVDRVGYGYTF
j_call: TRBJ2-1; v_call: TRBV9; d_call: -; clone_size: -; cdr3_nt: TGTGCCAGCAGTAACAATGCCATTGAGCAGTTCTTC; cdr3_aa: CASSNNAIEQFF
j_call: TRBJ2-1; v_call: TRBV6-7; d_call: TRBD2; clone_size: few; cdr3_nt: TGTGCCAGCAGTTACTCGACTAGCGGGGGGCTGGAGCAGTTCTTC; cdr3_aa: CASSYSTSGGLEQFF
j_call: TRBJ2-7; v_call: TRBV30; d_call: -; clone_size: -; cdr3_nt: TGTGCCTGCGTCCCCGCAAGCTCCTACGAGCAGTACTTC; cdr3_aa: CACVPASSYEQYF
j_call: TRBJ1-5; v_call: TRBV11-3; d_call: TRBD1; clone_size: medium-sized; cdr3_nt: TGTGCCAGCAGCTGGCAGGGGGGGAATCAGCCCCAGCATTTT; cdr3_aa: CASSWQGGNQPQHF
j_call: TRBJ1-5; v_call: TRBV18; d_call: -; clone_size: -; cdr3_nt: TGTGCCAGCTCACTCATGATTACCACACCCACTAACCAGCCCCAGCATTTT; cdr3_aa: CASSLMITTPTNQPQHF
j_call: TRBJ2-1; v_call: TRBV5-1; d_call: -; clone_size: -; cdr3_nt: TGCGCCAGCAGCCTAGGGGGTAGAGAGTACAATGAGCAGTTCTTC; cdr3_aa: CASSLGGREYNEQFF
j_call: TRBJ2-2; v_call: TRBV13; d_call: -; clone_size: many; cdr3_nt: TGTGCCACCGCCGGGACCAGATGGACCGGGGAGCTGTTTTTT; cdr3_aa: CATAGTRWTGELFF
j_call: TRBJ2-5; v_call: TRBV12-2; d_call: -; clone_size: few; cdr3_nt: TGTGCCACCACGGTCGGGGTTTCACAAGAGACCCAGTACTTC; cdr3_aa: CATTVGVSQETQYF